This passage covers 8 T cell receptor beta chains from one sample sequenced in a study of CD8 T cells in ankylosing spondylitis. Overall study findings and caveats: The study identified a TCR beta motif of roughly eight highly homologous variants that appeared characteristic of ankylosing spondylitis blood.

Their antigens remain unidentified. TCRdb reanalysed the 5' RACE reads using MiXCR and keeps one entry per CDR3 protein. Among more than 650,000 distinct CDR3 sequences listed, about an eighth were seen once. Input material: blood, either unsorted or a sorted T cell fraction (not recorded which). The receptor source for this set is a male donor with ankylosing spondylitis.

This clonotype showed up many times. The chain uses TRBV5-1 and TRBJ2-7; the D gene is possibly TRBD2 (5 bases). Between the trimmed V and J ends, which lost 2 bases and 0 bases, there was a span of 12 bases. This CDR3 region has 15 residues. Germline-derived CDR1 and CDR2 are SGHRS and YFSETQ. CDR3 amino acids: CASSLRTGNSYEQYF. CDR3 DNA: TGCGCCAGCAGCTTACGGACGGGGAACTCCTACGAGCAGTACTTC.

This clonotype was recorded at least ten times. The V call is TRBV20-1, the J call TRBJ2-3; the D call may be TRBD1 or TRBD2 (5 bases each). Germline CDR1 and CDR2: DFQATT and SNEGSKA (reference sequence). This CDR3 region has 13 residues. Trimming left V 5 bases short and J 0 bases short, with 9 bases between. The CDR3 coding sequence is TGCAGTGCTTCGAGGGACAGCACAGATACGCAGTATTTT. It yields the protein CSASRDSTDTQYF.

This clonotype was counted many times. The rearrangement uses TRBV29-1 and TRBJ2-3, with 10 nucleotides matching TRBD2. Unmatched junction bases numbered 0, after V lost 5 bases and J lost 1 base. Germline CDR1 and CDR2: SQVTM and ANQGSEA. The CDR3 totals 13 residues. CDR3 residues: CSVSGGGTDTQYF. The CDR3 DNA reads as TGCAGCGTTAGCGGGGGGGGCACAGATACGCAGTATTTT.

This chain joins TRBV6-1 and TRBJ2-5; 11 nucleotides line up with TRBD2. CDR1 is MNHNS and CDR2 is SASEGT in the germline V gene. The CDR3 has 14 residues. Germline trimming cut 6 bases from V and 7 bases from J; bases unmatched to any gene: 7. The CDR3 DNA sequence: TGTGCCAGCAGAACACTAGCGGGAGTGGCGACCCAGTACTTC. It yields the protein CASRTLAGVATQYF.

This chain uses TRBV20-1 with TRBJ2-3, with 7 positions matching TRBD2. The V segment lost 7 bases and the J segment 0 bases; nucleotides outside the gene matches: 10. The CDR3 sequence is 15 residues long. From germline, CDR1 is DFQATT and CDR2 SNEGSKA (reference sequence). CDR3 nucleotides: TGCAGTGTTCTCGGAGGCGGGGGAAGCACAGATACGCAGTATTTT. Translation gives CSVLGGGGSTDTQYF.

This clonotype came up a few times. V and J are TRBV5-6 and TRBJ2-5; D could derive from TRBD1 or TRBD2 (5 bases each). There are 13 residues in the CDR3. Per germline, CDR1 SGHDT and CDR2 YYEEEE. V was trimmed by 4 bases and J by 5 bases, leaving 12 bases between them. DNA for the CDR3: TGTGCCAGCAGCGTGGGGGTTTGGGAGACCCAGTACTTC. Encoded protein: CASSVGVWETQYF.

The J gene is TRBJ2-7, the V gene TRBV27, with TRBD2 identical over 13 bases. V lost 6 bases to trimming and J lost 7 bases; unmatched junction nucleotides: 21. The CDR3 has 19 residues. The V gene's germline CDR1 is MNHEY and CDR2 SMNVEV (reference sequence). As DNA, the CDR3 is TGTGCCAGCAGCTCTTCTCGGACTAGCGGGGGCCCCACTACGAGTGAGCAGTACTTC. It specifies CASSSSRTSGGPTTSEQYF.

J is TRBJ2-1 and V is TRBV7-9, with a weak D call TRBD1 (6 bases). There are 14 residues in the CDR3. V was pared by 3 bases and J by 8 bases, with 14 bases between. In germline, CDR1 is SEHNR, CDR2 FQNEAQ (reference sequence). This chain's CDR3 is CASSLTTGQDEQFF. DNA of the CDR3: TGTGCCAGCAGCTTGACCACAGGGCAGGATGAGCAGTTCTTC.